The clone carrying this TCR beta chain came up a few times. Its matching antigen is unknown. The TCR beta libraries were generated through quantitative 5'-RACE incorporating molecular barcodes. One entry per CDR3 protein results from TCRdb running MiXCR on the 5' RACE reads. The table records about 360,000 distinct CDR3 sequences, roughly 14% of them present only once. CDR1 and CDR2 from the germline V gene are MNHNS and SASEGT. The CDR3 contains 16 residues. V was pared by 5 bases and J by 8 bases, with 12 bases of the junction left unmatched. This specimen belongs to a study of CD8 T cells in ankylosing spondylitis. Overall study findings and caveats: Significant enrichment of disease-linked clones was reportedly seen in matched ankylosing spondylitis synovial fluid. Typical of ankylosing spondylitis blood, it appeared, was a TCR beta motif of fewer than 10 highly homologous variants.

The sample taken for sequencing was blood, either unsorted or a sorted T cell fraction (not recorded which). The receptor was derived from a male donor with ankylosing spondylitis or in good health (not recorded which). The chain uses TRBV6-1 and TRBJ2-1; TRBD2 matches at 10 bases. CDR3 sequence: CASSLQPSGSGHEQFF. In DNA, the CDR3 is TGTGCCAGCAGTCTCCAGCCTAGCGGGAGCGGCCATGAGCAGTTCTTC.